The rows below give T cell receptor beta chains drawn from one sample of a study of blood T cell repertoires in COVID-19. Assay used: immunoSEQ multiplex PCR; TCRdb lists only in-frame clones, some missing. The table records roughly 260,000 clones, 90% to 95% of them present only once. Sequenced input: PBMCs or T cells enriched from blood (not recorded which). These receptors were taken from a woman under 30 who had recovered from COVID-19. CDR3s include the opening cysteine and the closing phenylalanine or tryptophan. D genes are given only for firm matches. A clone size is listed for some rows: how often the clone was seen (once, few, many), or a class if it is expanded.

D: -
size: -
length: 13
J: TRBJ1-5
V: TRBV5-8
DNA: TGTGCCAGCAGCTATGGCCTTGGCCAGCCCCAGCATTTT
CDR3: CASSYGLGQPQHF

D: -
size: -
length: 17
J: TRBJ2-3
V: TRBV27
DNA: TGTGCCAGCAGTTTATCGAGGGCTCCCTCTAGCACAGATACGCAGTATTTT
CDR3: CASSLSRAPSSTDTQYF

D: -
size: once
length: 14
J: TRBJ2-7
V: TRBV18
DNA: TGTGCCAGCTCACCGCGGGACGGTTCCTACGAGCAGTACTTC
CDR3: CASSPRDGSYEQYF

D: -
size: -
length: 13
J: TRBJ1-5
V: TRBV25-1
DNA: TGTGCCAGCAGTGATTCGGGCAATCAGCCCCAGCATTTT
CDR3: CASSDSGNQPQHF

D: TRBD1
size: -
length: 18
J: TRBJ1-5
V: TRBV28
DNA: TGTGCCAGCGCAACCAGGACAGGGGACGTTAGGAGCAATCAGCCCCAGCATTTT
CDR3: CASATRTGDVRSNQPQHF

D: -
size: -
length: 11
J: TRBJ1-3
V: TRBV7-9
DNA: TGTGCCAGCAGCTTAGATCGCTTGGCTGATTTT
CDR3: CASSLDRLADF

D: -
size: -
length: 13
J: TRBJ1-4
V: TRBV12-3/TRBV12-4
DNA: TGTGCCAGCCGGGACTGGGAAAATGAAAAACTGTTTTTT
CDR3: CASRDWENEKLFF

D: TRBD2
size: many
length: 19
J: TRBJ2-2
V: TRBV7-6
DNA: TGTGCCAGCAGTCCTAATGGTCCTAGCGGGAGTCGATGGACCGGGGAGCTGTTTTTT
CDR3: CASSPNGPSGSRWTGELFF

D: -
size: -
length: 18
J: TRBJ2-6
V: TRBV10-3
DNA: TGTGCCACGACTCGACAGGAGACCCCAGTTTCTGGGGCCAACGTCCTGACTTTC
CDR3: CATTRQETPVSGANVLTF

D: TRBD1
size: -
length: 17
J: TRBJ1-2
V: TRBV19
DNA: TGTGCCAGTAGTATTTTAGGAGACCTTACAGGGGGCAGTGGCTACACCTTC
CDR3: CASSILGDLTGGSGYTF

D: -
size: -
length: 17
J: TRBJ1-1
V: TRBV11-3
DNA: TGTGCCAGCAGCTTAGGGCCCCCGGGACATTCGAACACTGAAGCTTTCTTT
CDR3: CASSLGPPGHSNTEAFF

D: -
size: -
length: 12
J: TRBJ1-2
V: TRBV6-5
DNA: TGTGCCAGCAGTTCTCAGGATTATGGCTACACCTTC
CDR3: CASSSQDYGYTF

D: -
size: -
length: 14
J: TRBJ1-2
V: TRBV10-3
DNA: TGTGCCATGCGAAGAGGGGGACCCTCCTATGGCTACACCTTC
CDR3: CAMRRGGPSYGYTF

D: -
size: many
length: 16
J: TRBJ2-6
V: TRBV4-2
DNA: TGTGCCAGCAGCCAAGATAAGGGGGCTGGGGCCAACGTCCTGACTTTC
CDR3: CASSQDKGAGANVLTF

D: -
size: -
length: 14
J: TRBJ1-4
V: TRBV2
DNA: TGTGCCAGCAGGCTTGGGAGTTCGAATGAAAAACTGTTTTTT
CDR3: CASRLGSSNEKLFF

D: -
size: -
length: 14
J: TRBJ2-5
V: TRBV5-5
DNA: TGTGCCAGCAGCTATGGCATGGGGGCGGGGACCCAGTACTTC
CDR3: CASSYGMGAGTQYF

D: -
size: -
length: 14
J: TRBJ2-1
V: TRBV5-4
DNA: TGTGCCAGCAGCTTGTCCGACTACGACAATGAGCAGTTCTTC
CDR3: CASSLSDYDNEQFF

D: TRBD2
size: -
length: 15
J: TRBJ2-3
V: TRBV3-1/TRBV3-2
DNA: TGTGCCAGCAGCCGTGGGACTAGCGGGAGGGATACGCAGTATTTT
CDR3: CASSRGTSGRDTQYF

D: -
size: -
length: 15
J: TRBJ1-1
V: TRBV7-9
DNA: TGTGCCAGCAGCGCAGGGTCCCAGAAAAACACTGAAGCTTTCTTT
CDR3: CASSAGSQKNTEAFF

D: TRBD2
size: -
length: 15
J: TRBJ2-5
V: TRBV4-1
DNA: TGCGCCAGCAGCCAACTGTCCCTAGCGGGAGAGACCCAGTACTTC
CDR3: CASSQLSLAGETQYF

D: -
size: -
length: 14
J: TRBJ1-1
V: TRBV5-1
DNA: TGCGCCAGCAGCTCCCCGGGATCCGCCACTGAAGCTTTCTTT
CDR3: CASSSPGSATEAFF

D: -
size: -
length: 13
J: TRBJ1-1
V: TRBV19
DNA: TGTGCCAGTAGTTACAGGGTGAACACTGAAGCTTTCTTT
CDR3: CASSYRVNTEAFF

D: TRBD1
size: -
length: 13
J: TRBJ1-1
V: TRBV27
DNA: TGTGCCAGCAGGGACAGGGGAAACACTGAAGCTTTCTTT
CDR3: CASRDRGNTEAFF

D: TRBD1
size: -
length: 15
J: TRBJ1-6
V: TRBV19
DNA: TGTGCCAGTAGTATAGGACAGGGGGCTTCTTCACCCCTCCACTTT
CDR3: CASSIGQGASSPLHF

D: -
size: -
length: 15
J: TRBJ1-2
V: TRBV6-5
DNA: TGTGCCAGCAGTTACTCGAGGCCGGGGTTTTATGGCTACACCTTC
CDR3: CASSYSRPGFYGYTF

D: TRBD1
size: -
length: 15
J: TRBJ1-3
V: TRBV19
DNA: TGTGCCAGTAGCGGACGGACAGGGTCTGGAAACACCATATATTTT
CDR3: CASSGRTGSGNTIYF

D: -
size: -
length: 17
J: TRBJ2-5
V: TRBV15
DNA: TGTGCCACCAGCAGACTACGGGCTAGCAGCTACCAAGAGACCCAGTACTTC
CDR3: CATSRLRASSYQETQYF

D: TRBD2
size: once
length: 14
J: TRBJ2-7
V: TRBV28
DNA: TGTGCCAGCATTCTTAGCGGGAGTCCCTACGAGCAGTACTTC
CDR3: CASILSGSPYEQYF

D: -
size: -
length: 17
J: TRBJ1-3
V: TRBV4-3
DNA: TGCGCCAGCAGCCAAGGGTTTGGGGAGCTCTCTGGAAACACCATATATTTT
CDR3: CASSQGFGELSGNTIYF

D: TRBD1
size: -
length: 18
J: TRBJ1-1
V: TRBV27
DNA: TGTGCCAGCAGTTTGTTCGGGGGGACAGGCAATCGAGCCACTGAAGCTTTCTTT
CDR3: CASSLFGGTGNRATEAFF

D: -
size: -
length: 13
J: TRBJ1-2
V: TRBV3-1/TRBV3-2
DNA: TGTGCCAGCAGCCGGCGGGGTGAAGATGGCTACACCTTC
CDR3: CASSRRGEDGYTF